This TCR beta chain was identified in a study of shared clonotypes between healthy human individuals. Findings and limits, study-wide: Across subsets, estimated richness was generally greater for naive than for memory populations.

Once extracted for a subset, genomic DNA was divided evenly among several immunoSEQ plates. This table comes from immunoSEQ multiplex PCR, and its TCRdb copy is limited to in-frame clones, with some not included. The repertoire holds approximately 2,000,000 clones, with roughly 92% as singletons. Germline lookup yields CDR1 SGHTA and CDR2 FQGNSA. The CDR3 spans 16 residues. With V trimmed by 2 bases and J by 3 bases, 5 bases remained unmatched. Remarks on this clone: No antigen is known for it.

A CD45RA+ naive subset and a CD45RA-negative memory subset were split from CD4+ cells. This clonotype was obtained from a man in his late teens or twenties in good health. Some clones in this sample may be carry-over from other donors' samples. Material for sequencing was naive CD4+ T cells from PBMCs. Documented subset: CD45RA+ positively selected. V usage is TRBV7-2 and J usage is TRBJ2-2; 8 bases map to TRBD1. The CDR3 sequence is CASSLFQGADTGELFF. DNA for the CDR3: TGTGCCAGCAGCTTATTTCAGGGGGCGGACACCGGGGAGCTGTTTTTT.